Each of the 29 T cell receptor beta chains below was sequenced from the same sample in a study of PD-L1 blockade in urothelial cancer. This sample's time point: peripheral blood 6 weeks after treatment start. Produced via immunoSEQ multiplex PCR; TCRdb's table is partial and in-frame only. Here the sample spans about 76,000 clones, around 93% being singletons. The specimen comprised PBMCs, sampled around atezolizumab (anti-PD-L1) treatment. Source of these receptors: a woman of 80 years or more with urothelial cancer.

The count of this clone is one. The chain employs TRBV18 and TRBJ1-1; 7 nucleotides line up with TRBD1. CDR3 length: 14 residues. V shed 5 bases, J shed 1 base, and the junction held 4 bases outside the gene matches. Per the germline V gene, CDR1 is KGHSH and CDR2 is LQKENI. For the CDR3, the DNA is TGTGCCAGCTCAATCTCAGGGGGGAACACTGAAGCTTTCTTT. It specifies CASSISGGNTEAFF.

The chain combines TRBV18 with TRBJ1-1; 9 bases are a match to TRBD1. Germline trimming cut 3 bases from V and 5 bases from J; bases unmatched to any gene: 10. Per germline, CDR1 KGHSH and CDR2 LQKENI. The CDR3 loop spans 16 amino acids. DNA for the CDR3: TGTGCCAGCTCACCGACGGCGGGACAGGGCTATACTGAAGCTTTCTTT. Its translation: CASSPTAGQGYTEAFF. Based on the CDR3 plus reference TRBV18 and TRBJ1-1, the full variable domain is NAGVMQNPRHLVRRRGQEARLRCSPMKGHSHVYWYRQLPEEGLKFMVYLQKENIIDESGMPKERFSAEFPKEGPSILRIQQVVRGDSAAYFCASSPTAGQGYTEAFFGQGTRLTVV.

This chain uses TRBV15 with TRBJ2-3, with D possibly TRBD2 on 6 matching bases. The CDR3 length is 15 residues. Trimming removed 6 bases from V and 3 bases from J, with 16 bases in between. Germline lookup yields CDR1 LNHNV and CDR2 YYDKDF (reference sequence). The CDR3 here is CATRYRLETTDTQYF. The CDR3 DNA reads as TGTGCCACCAGATATCGACTAGAAACTACAGATACGCAGTATTTT. Variable domain in full (rest from reference TRBV15 and TRBJ2-3): DAMVIQNPRYQVTQFGKPVTLSCSQTLNHNVMYWYQQKSSQAPKLLFHYYDKDFNNEADTPDNFQSRRPNTSFCFLDIRSPGLGDTAMYLCATRYRLETTDTQYFGPGTRLTVL.

The chain employs TRBV18 and TRBJ1-1, with D perhaps matching TRBD1 (5 bases). Trimming took 3 bases from V and 1 from J, leaving 12 bases between them. CDR1 and CDR2 (germline): KGHSH, LQKENI. The CDR3 loop spans 15 amino acids. The CDR3 loop reads CASSPGEASNTEAFF. CDR3 sequence (DNA): TGTGCCAGCTCACCGGGGGAGGCCTCGAACACTGAAGCTTTCTTT.

The V call is TRBV28, the J call TRBJ2-7; TRBD1 matches 9 bases. This CDR3 comprises 12 residues. V was clipped by 6 bases and J by 7 bases; unmatched bases: 4. The V gene's germline CDR1 is MDHEN and CDR2 SYDVKM. The CDR3 loop is CASRGTGREQYF. CDR3 nucleotide sequence: TGTGCCAGCAGAGGGACAGGGCGGGAGCAGTACTTC.

The chain couples TRBV9 to TRBJ1-5, with TRBD1 matching over 8 bases. The CDR3 extends over 15 amino acids. Trimming removed 0 bases from V and 6 bases from J; junction bases left unmatched: 5. The germline V gene has CDR1 SGDLS and CDR2 YYNGEE. The CDR3 here is CASSVGQGASQPQHF. In DNA, the CDR3 is TGTGCCAGCAGCGTAGGGCAGGGGGCGAGTCAGCCCCAGCATTTT.

CDR3 sequence reads: CASYYNEQFF. The CDR3 DNA sequence: TGTGCCAGCTACTACAATGAGCAGTTCTTC. The chain joins TRBV2 to TRBJ2-1; D ambiguous. The CDR3 loop spans 10 amino acids. Germline V CDR1 and CDR2: SNHLY, FYNNEI. The V gene lost 8 bases and the J gene lost 3 bases, with 2 bases spanning the gap.

The chain couples TRBV7-2 to TRBJ2-1; 7 nucleotides agree with TRBD1. The CDR3 is 14 amino acids. J was trimmed by 1 base and V by 3 bases; bases with no gene match: 0. Germline V CDR1 and CDR2: SGHTA, FQGNSA. CDR3 protein: CASSLDRSYNEQFF. The CDR3 DNA reads as TGTGCCAGCAGCTTGGACAGGTCCTACAATGAGCAGTTCTTC.

The gene calls are TRBV27 and TRBJ1-2; D is perhaps TRBD1 (6 bases). The CDR3 contains 13 residues. Germline V lookup: CDR1 MNHEY, CDR2 SMNVEV (reference sequence). Trimming left V 4 bases short and J 6 bases short, with 12 bases between. CDR3 sequence reads: CASSYRVSDGYTF. Written as DNA, the CDR3 is TGTGCCAGCAGTTACAGGGTTTCCGATGGCTACACCTTC.

The rearrangement uses TRBV7-2 and TRBJ1-5, with 9 bases fitting TRBD1. J was trimmed by 5 bases and V by 5 bases; bases with no gene match: 13. Germline V lookup: CDR1 SGHTA, CDR2 FQGNSA. The CDR3 is 17 residues long. The DNA for the CDR3 is TGTGCCAGCAGCCTGCGCACAGGGGGCGGAAGTTATCAGCCCCAGCATTTT. Its translation is CASSLRTGGGSYQPQHF.

The chain combines TRBV5-6 with TRBJ2-1; D unclear. This CDR3 has 15 amino acids. Trimming removed 4 bases from V and 2 bases from J, with 13 bases in between. Germline assignment: CDR1 SGHDT and CDR2 YYEEEE. CDR3: CASSNRLKPYNEQFF. For the CDR3, the DNA is TGTGCCAGCAGCAACCGACTGAAACCCTACAATGAGCAGTTCTTC.

The J gene is TRBJ1-3, the V gene TRBV6-4, with a weak D call TRBD1 (5 bases). V lost 3 bases and J lost 0, with 6 bases in between. Per the germline V gene, CDR1 is MRHNA and CDR2 is SNTAGT. This CDR3 is 14 amino acids long. CDR3 sequence (DNA): TGTGCCAGCAGTGAAGACAGCTCTGGAAACACCATATATTTT. Protein: CASSEDSSGNTIYF.

This CDR3 is CASRAGDLLLGSGTEAFF. The CDR3 DNA follows: TGTGCCAGTAGGGCAGGGGACCTCCTATTGGGGTCAGGCACTGAAGCTTTCTTT. The chain joins TRBV19 to TRBJ1-1, with D possibly being TRBD1 (6 bases). Trimming cost V 6 bases and J 4 bases, with 27 bases left between them. The germline V gene has CDR1 LNHDA and CDR2 SQIVND (reference sequence). This CDR3 spans 18 amino acids.

This sequence joins TRBV27 and TRBJ2-7; possible D gene TRBD1, 5 bases. Germline-derived CDR1 and CDR2 are MNHEY and SMNVEV (reference sequence). V gave up 3 bases and J gave up 6 bases, with 21 bases separating them. This CDR3 has 16 amino acids. CDR3 coding DNA: TGTGCCAGCAGTTTTTCCCGCGCAGGGCACGTTGGCGAGCAGTACTTC. Its translation is CASSFSRAGHVGEQYF.

V gene TRBV6-1 combines with J gene TRBJ2-7, with 8 positions matching TRBD1. CDR3 length: 14 amino acids. Germline V gene lookup returns CDR1 MNHNS and CDR2 SASEGT. V lost 7 bases, J lost 2 bases, and 7 bases stayed unmatched. This CDR3 reads CASTDRQGTYEQYF. The CDR3 bases are TGTGCCAGCACCGACAGACAGGGGACCTACGAGCAGTACTTC.

The chain has TRBV6-1 and TRBJ1-2; weak D call: TRBD1 (6 bases). CDR1 and CDR2 from the germline V gene are MNHNS and SASEGT. V lost 8 bases to trimming and J lost 7 bases, with 23 bases between them. The CDR3 has 15 residues. The CDR3 bases are TGTGCCAGCGGCCACGGGGGGGCCCCGACCCGTGGCTACACCTTC. It translates to CASGHGGAPTRGYTF.

This clone was recorded only once. This CDR3 is also generated by other DNA sequences in the sample. This sequence joins TRBV7-9 and TRBJ1-1, with D hard to call. The CDR3 contains 13 residues. Germline V lookup: CDR1 SEHNR, CDR2 FQNEAQ (reference sequence). V was clipped by 1 base and J by 1 base, with 4 bases between them. CDR3 loop: CASSLGQNTEAFF. As DNA, the CDR3 is TGTGCCAGCAGCTTAGGACAGAACACTGAAGCTTTCTTT.

This clone was seen only once. The chain recombines TRBV10-1 with TRBJ2-3; TRBD2 aligns across 9 bases. The CDR3 length is 16 residues. The trim removed 6 bases at V and 4 bases at J, leaving 11 bases unmatched. Germline V gene data show CDR1 as WNHNN and CDR2 as SYGVQD (reference sequence). The CDR3 is CASRKNSGSGADTQYF. CDR3 bases: TGCGCCAGCAGGAAGAATAGCGGGAGTGGCGCAGATACGCAGTATTTT.

The rearrangement uses TRBV14 and TRBJ2-7; 16 nucleotides agree with TRBD2. This CDR3 has 16 amino acids. V lost 4 bases to trimming and J lost 2 bases; unmatched junction nucleotides: 2. From germline, CDR1 is SGHDN and CDR2 FVKESK. The CDR3 DNA follows: TGTGCCAGCAGCCCGGGACTAGCGGGAGGGACCTACGAGCAGTACTTC. Translation gives CASSPGLAGGTYEQYF.

This clone is a singleton in its sample. V is TRBV6-4 and J is TRBJ2-1; D might be TRBD2 (6 bases). Germline V gene sequence: CDR1 MRHNA, CDR2 SNTAGT. The CDR3 consists of 15 residues. V was cut by 5 bases and J by 2 bases, with 13 bases left in between. CDR3 sequence: CASSPVAETYNEQFF. CDR3 coding DNA: TGTGCCAGCAGTCCGGTAGCGGAAACCTACAATGAGCAGTTCTTC.

V gene TRBV19 combines with J gene TRBJ2-1, with TRBD2 identical over 10 bases. The CDR3 loop spans 15 amino acids. CDR1 and CDR2 (germline): LNHDA, SQIVND (reference sequence). V was clipped by 1 base and J by 7 bases; unmatched bases: 4. This CDR3 reads CASSIVAGGMNEQFF. CDR3 sequence (DNA): TGTGCCAGTAGTATAGTAGCGGGAGGCATGAATGAGCAGTTCTTC.

This clone was observed once. V usage is TRBV9 and J usage is TRBJ1-2; tentative D call: TRBD1 (5 bases). The V gene lost 2 bases and the J gene lost 5 bases, with 16 bases spanning the gap. Germline V gives CDR1 SGDLS, CDR2 YYNGEE. CDR3 length: 15 residues. The CDR3 bases are TGTGCCAGCAGCGTCGCCCGGGCCGGGGGGTATGGCTACACCTTC. It is translated as CASSVARAGGYGYTF.

V and J are TRBV6-1 and TRBJ2-2; 7 nucleotides align to TRBD2. CDR3 length equals 15 residues. The trim removed 2 bases at V and 1 base at J, leaving 1 base unmatched. The germline gives CDR1 MNHNS, CDR2 SASEGT. CDR3 nucleotides: TGTGCCAGCAGTGAATTAGCGGGGAACACCGGGGAGCTGTTTTTT. Protein sequence: CASSELAGNTGELFF.

The rearrangement joins TRBV28 to TRBJ2-7; TRBD2 matches 10 bases. This CDR3 spans 14 amino acids. V shed 6 bases and J 4 bases; nucleotides not matched to a gene: 6. CDR1 and CDR2 (germline): MDHEN, SYDVKM. The CDR3 region is CASSLAGEVYEQYF. CDR3 in DNA: TGTGCCAGCAGCCTAGCGGGAGAAGTGTACGAGCAGTACTTC.

The rearrangement joins TRBV19 to TRBJ1-5, with 7 bases identical to TRBD1. The CDR3 runs 16 residues. The germline V gene encodes CDR1 LNHDA and CDR2 SQIVND (reference sequence). Germline trimming cut 5 bases from V and 3 bases from J; bases unmatched to any gene: 10. The CDR3 DNA reads as TGTGCCAGTAGTCCGATACAGGGGCTGGTCAATCAGCCCCAGCATTTT. Protein: CASSPIQGLVNQPQHF.

V is TRBV7-8 and J is TRBJ2-3, with D unclear. From germline, CDR1 is SGHVS and CDR2 FQNEAQ. The CDR3 totals 16 residues. V was pared by 1 base and J by 6 bases, with 17 bases between. The CDR3, as DNA: TGTGCCAGCAGCTTAGGTGTCTCCCGTCAGATGGATACGCAGTATTTT. As protein: CASSLGVSRQMDTQYF. Combining the CDR3 with reference TRBV7-8 and TRBJ2-3 gives the whole variable domain GAGVSQSPRYKVAKRGQDVALRCDPISGHVSLFWYQQALGQGPEFLTYFQNEAQLDKSGLPSDRFFAERPEGSVSTLKIQRTQQEDSAVYLCASSLGVSRQMDTQYFGPGTRLTVL.

The chain is built from TRBV5-1 and TRBJ2-7, with D unresolved. Germline V gene sequence: CDR1 SGHRS, CDR2 YFSETQ. This CDR3 has 14 amino acids. V was pared by 0 bases and J by 0 bases, with 7 bases between. The CDR3 DNA is TGCGCCAGCAGCTTGGGGGCAGGCTCCTACGAGCAGTACTTC. It specifies CASSLGAGSYEQYF.

The V gene is TRBV5-1, the J gene TRBJ2-2, with D possibly being TRBD1 (7 bases). The CDR3 sequence is 15 residues long. V shed 0 bases and J shed 6 bases, with 12 bases lying between them. Germline V CDR1 and CDR2: SGHRS, YFSETQ. CDR3 DNA sequence: TGCGCCAGCAGCTTGGTGGAGGGGGCGGCCGGGGAGCTGTTTTTT. The encoded protein is CASSLVEGAAGELFF.

The chain links TRBV5-1 to TRBJ2-7; a weak D match, TRBD1 (5 bases). Between the trimmed V and J ends, which lost 1 base and 2 bases, there was a span of 10 bases. The CDR3 consists of 14 residues. Germline assignment: CDR1 SGHRS and CDR2 YFSETQ. The CDR3 here is CASSLSDTPYEQYF. DNA for the CDR3: TGCGCCAGCAGCTTGTCGGACACCCCCTACGAGCAGTACTTC. The whole variable domain, remainder taken from reference TRBV5-1 and TRBJ2-7, is KAGVTQTPRYLIKTRGQQVTLSCSPISGHRSVSWYQQTPGQGLQFLFEYFSETQRNKGNFPGRFSGRQFSNSRSEMNVSTLELGDSALYLCASSLSDTPYEQYFGPGTRLTVT.